This passage covers 23 T cell receptor beta chains from one sample sequenced in a study of cytomegalovirus exposure and HLA in healthy donors (dated 2017 in TCRdb). The library was built by means of the immunoSEQ multiplex PCR assay. For the multiplex PCR, a mixture combining 60 forward primers for TCR Vbeta segments and 13 reverse primers for TCR Jbeta segments was used. TCRdb's version of the immuneACCESS table is confined to in-frame rearrangements and falls short of the full clone set. An unresolved V gene accounts for under half of the shortfall where checked; the remainder is of unknown origin. The table held for this sample gives about 160,000 clones. The ten largest account for over 1% of the sample. Material: PBMCs. The receptors were sampled from a woman in her sixties or seventies in good health and CMV-seronegative.

This chain links TRBV6-5 with TRBJ2-7, with TRBD2 identical over 7 bases. V trimming: 5 bases; J trimming: 3 bases; junction bases outside the gene matches: 10. This CDR3 region has 15 residues. Germline lookup yields CDR1 MNHEY and CDR2 SVGAGI. The CDR3 nucleotides are TGTGCCAGCAGTATTCCGGGGGGAAGTATCTACGAGCAGTACTTC. It encodes CASSIPGGSIYEQYF.

Comment on this clone: The junction and the germline gene differ at one end; a read error may be behind it. The J gene is TRBJ2-5, the V gene TRBV7-9; weak D call: TRBD1 (8 bases). CDR3 size: 19 residues. Germline CDR1 reads SEHNR; CDR2 reads FQNEAQ (reference sequence). The CDR3 DNA follows: TGTGCCAGCAGCTTAGGAGGACAGGGAGGGAGGAGAATGCAAGGGACCCAGTACTTC. Its translation: CASSLGGQGGRRMQGTQYF.

V is TRBV5-1 and J is TRBJ1-4; tentative D call: TRBD1 (6 bases). V lost 4 bases to trimming and J lost 1 base, with 14 bases between them. The CDR3 has 16 residues. In germline, CDR1 is SGHRS, CDR2 YFSETQ. CDR3 sequence: CASSPLKQGTNEKLFF. For the CDR3, the DNA is TGCGCCAGCAGCCCTCTAAAACAGGGAACTAATGAAAAACTGTTTTTT.

The chain carries TRBV7-3 and TRBJ1-6; D is perhaps TRBD1 (5 bases). Trimming took 5 bases from V and 0 from J, leaving 11 bases between them. The CDR3 length is 16 residues. Germline values: CDR1 SGHTA, CDR2 FQGTGA. CDR3 sequence (DNA): TGTGCCAGCAGCGCCGGGGGGAGCTCCTATAATTCACCCCTCCACTTT. Residues: CASSAGGSSYNSPLHF.

The genes are TRBV14 and TRBJ2-3, with 8 bases identical to TRBD1. The germline V gene has CDR1 SGHDN and CDR2 FVKESK. This CDR3 comprises 17 residues. Trimming at V came to 4 bases and at J to 4 bases, leaving 13 bases not matched to a gene. The CDR3 reads CASSRRKGTGQSDTQYF. The CDR3 DNA follows: TGTGCCAGCAGCCGGAGGAAGGGGACAGGCCAGTCAGATACGCAGTATTTT.

This rearrangement joins TRBV7-3 to TRBJ2-3, with unresolved D. Germline CDR1 SGHTA, CDR2 FQGTGA. With 2 bases removed from V and 2 bases from J, the gap between germline ends came to 8 bases. The CDR3 is 14 amino acids. The CDR3 sequence is CASSLLVNTDTQYF. CDR3 sequence (DNA): TGTGCCAGCAGCTTACTAGTCAACACAGATACGCAGTATTTT.

V and J are TRBV5-4 and TRBJ1-2, with unresolved D. The CDR3 spans 16 residues. V lost 1 base to trimming and J lost 0 bases, with 13 bases between them. Germline CDR1 reads SGHNT; CDR2 reads YYREEE (reference sequence). The CDR3 DNA reads TGTGCCAGCAGCTTGCCACGGGAATTGGCTAACTATGGCTACACCTTC. It translates to CASSLPRELANYGYTF.

The rearrangement links TRBV4-1 to TRBJ1-1; no firm D call. The CDR3 is 15 residues long. Trimming left V 0 bases short and J 1 base short, with 9 bases between. The germline V gene encodes CDR1 MGHRA and CDR2 YSYEKL. The CDR3 nucleotides read TGCGCCAGCAGCCAAGAGGCTGGCACGAACACTGAAGCTTTCTTT. This encodes CASSQEAGTNTEAFF.

The V gene is TRBV4-1, the J gene TRBJ2-2; 7 nucleotides align to TRBD2. The CDR3 runs to 15 residues. The germline V gene has CDR1 MGHRA and CDR2 YSYEKL. Losses at the gene ends were 2 bases for V and 7 bases for J; bases not matched to a gene: 7. The chain's CDR3 is CASSQPLATGGELFF. The CDR3 DNA is TGCGCCAGCAGCCAACCACTAGCGACGGGCGGGGAGCTGTTTTTT.

This chain uses TRBV27 with TRBJ2-1; tentatively, D is TRBD2 (5 bases). Germline V gives CDR1 MNHEY, CDR2 SMNVEV (reference sequence). V was clipped by 5 bases and J by 3 bases, with 11 bases between them. This CDR3 region has 14 residues. CDR3 sequence: CASSLGGSYNEQFF. Written as DNA, the CDR3 is TGTGCCAGCAGTCTTGGAGGAAGCTACAATGAGCAGTTCTTC.

The chain uses TRBV18 and TRBJ1-2, with 8 bases aligning to TRBD1. This CDR3 comprises 15 residues. V gave up 3 bases and J gave up 7 bases; unmatched junction bases: 10. Germline lookup yields CDR1 KGHSH and CDR2 LQKENI. CDR3 in amino acids: CASSPAGGPGGGYTF. The CDR3 DNA follows: TGTGCCAGCTCACCGGCAGGGGGCCCAGGCGGTGGCTACACCTTC.

The chain couples TRBV11-3 to TRBJ2-2, with TRBD2 matching over 9 bases. V dropped 1 base and J dropped 7; count of bases not matched to a gene: 4. Germline V gene data show CDR1 as SGHNT and CDR2 as YENEEA. The CDR3 is 15 residues long. In DNA, the CDR3 is TGTGCCAGCAGCTTAGGCGGGAGGGCCATCGGGGAGCTGTTTTTT. Its translation: CASSLGGRAIGELFF.

The V gene is TRBV11-2, the J gene TRBJ2-7; 9 bases match TRBD2. The CDR3 spans 13 residues. The V segment lost 6 bases and the J segment 5 bases; nucleotides outside the gene matches: 5. Germline V gives CDR1 SGHAT, CDR2 FQNNGV. DNA of the CDR3: TGTGCCAGCAGTAGCGGGGGTAATCACGAGCAGTACTTC. Translation: CASSSGGNHEQYF.

The rearrangement uses TRBV6-5 and TRBJ2-2; a weak D match, TRBD2 (6 bases). The CDR3 length is 15 residues. Per the germline V gene, CDR1 is MNHEY and CDR2 is SVGAGI. V lost 5 bases and J 0 bases, leaving 10 bases between the germline ends. The chain's CDR3 is CASSNRESNTGELFF. DNA of the CDR3: TGTGCCAGCAGTAACCGGGAGTCGAACACCGGGGAGCTGTTTTTT.

The V gene is TRBV2, the J gene TRBJ1-1; 9 bases align to TRBD1. Per germline, CDR1 SNHLY and CDR2 FYNNEI. The CDR3 has 13 amino acids. V lost 10 bases, J lost 5 bases, and 8 bases stayed unmatched. The CDR3 loop reads CATQDRGETEAFF. The CDR3 DNA follows: TGTGCCACCCAGGACAGGGGTGAAACTGAAGCTTTCTTT.

The chain is built from TRBV5-1 and TRBJ2-2, with a tentative D call TRBD2 (6 bases). The CDR3 extends over 15 amino acids. Germline CDR1 SGHRS, CDR2 YFSETQ. V lost 0 bases and J 2 bases, leaving 8 bases between the germline ends. As DNA, the CDR3 is TGCGCCAGCAGCTTGGCAGGGACTAACACCGGGGAGCTGTTTTTT. Translated, it gives CASSLAGTNTGELFF. The whole variable domain, filled in from reference TRBV5-1 and TRBJ2-2, reads KAGVTQTPRYLIKTRGQQVTLSCSPISGHRSVSWYQQTPGQGLQFLFEYFSETQRNKGNFPGRFSGRQFSNSRSEMNVSTLELGDSALYLCASSLAGTNTGELFFGEGSRLTVL.

J is TRBJ1-5 and V is TRBV27; D is perhaps TRBD1 (5 bases). The V gene's germline CDR1 is MNHEY and CDR2 SMNVEV (reference sequence). Deletions cut 5 bases from V and 8 bases from J, with 16 bases between. The CDR3 is 14 amino acids. This chain's CDR3 is CASSRLDGGKPQHF. CDR3 nucleotide sequence: TGTGCCAGCAGTCGATTGGACGGGGGAAAGCCCCAGCATTTT.

The V call is TRBV29-1, the J call TRBJ1-3, with 7 bases that match TRBD1. The germline gives CDR1 SQVTM, CDR2 ANQGSEA. Trimming removed 7 bases from V and 5 bases from J; junction bases left unmatched: 8. The length of the CDR3 is 13 residues. The CDR3 loop reads CSAQGRGRNTIYF. CDR3 DNA: TGCAGCGCACAGGGGAGAGGCCGAAACACCATATATTTT.

The V and J genes are TRBV9 and TRBJ2-1; TRBD2 matches at 15 bases. Germline V gene lookup returns CDR1 SGDLS and CDR2 YYNGEE. J lost 1 base, V lost 4 bases, and 12 bases had no gene match. The CDR3 has 20 amino acids. The CDR3 DNA follows: TGTGCCAGCAGCTCCTCATCCGGGACTAGCGGGAGGAATTCCTACAATGAGCAGTTCTTC. This encodes CASSSSSGTSGRNSYNEQFF.

The chain couples TRBV7-6 to TRBJ1-6; D is possibly TRBD1 (6 bases). Looked up from germline, CDR1 is SGHVS and CDR2 is FNYEAQ. Deletions cut 9 bases from V and 13 bases from J, with 19 bases between. The CDR3 loop spans 13 amino acids. This CDR3 reads CASQSLQGSPLHF. CDR3 DNA sequence: TGTGCCAGTCAGTCACTACAGGGTTCCCCCCTCCACTTT.

This chain joins TRBV6-6 and TRBJ2-1; 9 nucleotides line up with TRBD2. The CDR3 is 15 residues long. Germline V lookup: CDR1 MNHNY, CDR2 SVGAGI (reference sequence). With 2 bases clipped from V and 7 bases from J, the junction kept 6 bases outside the gene matches. CDR3 coding DNA: TGTGCCAGCAGTTACGGTAGCGGGAGAGGAAATGAGCAGTTCTTC. Amino acids: CASSYGSGRGNEQFF.

The V and J genes are TRBV14 and TRBJ2-7, with D possibly matching TRBD2 (7 bases). This CDR3 has 17 amino acids. Germline V gene lookup returns CDR1 SGHDN and CDR2 FVKESK. V was trimmed by 0 bases and J by 0 bases, leaving 15 bases between them. The CDR3 sequence: CASSQDLGEGDSYEQYF. DNA of the CDR3: TGTGCCAGCAGCCAAGATCTGGGGGAGGGGGACTCCTACGAGCAGTACTTC. The whole variable domain, filled in from reference TRBV14 and TRBJ2-7, reads EAGVTQFPSHSVIEKGQTVTLRCDPISGHDNLYWYRRVMGKEIKFLLHFVKESKQDESGMPNNRFLAERTGGTYSTLKVQPAELEDSGVYFCASSQDLGEGDSYEQYFGPGTRLTVT.

V usage is TRBV9 and J usage is TRBJ1-2; 10 bases line up with TRBD1. The CDR3 runs 15 residues. V was pared by 4 bases and J by 4 bases, with 7 bases of the junction left unmatched. Germline CDR1 SGDLS, CDR2 YYNGEE. The CDR3 sequence is CASSPGTGAPYGYTF. Here the CDR3 DNA reads TGTGCCAGCAGCCCTGGGACAGGGGCCCCCTATGGCTACACCTTC.